The rows below give T cell receptor beta chains drawn from one sample of a study of cytomegalovirus exposure and HLA in healthy donors. Repertoires were generated with immunoSEQ multiplex PCR, while TCRdb's copy carries only in-frame clones and drops some. The sample has some 150,000 clones; 80% to 90% are singletons. Input material: PBMCs. The source of these receptors is a woman aged 18-30 years in good health and CMV-seronegative. Both conserved end residues are part of each CDR3.

>TRBV6-1|TRBJ2-7
CASRNRGPIFEQYF
>TRBV6-1|TRBJ2-5
CASSNPPGETQYF
>TRBV5-4|TRBJ2-2
CASSFRDRGVGELFF
>TRBV28|TRBJ2-6
CASSAGISGANVLTF
>TRBV18|TRBJ2-5
CASSQYGRQGGIQETQYF
>TRBV25-1|TRBJ2-1
CASSETALAGVANEQFF
>TRBV6-1|TRBJ1-1
CASTILTTGRGAFF
>TRBV4-1|TRBJ2-1
CASSQAGLAGPHEQFF
>TRBV2|TRBJ1-3
CASSTRGSGNTIYF
>TRBV10-3|TRBJ2-3
CAISEPSGSQSTDTQYF
>TRBV2|TRBJ1-2
CARQGGDYGYTF
>TRBV19|TRBJ1-6
CASSIKSGGMRNSPLHF
>TRBV4-3|TRBJ2-1
CASSQDSSLGGGGFEQFF
>TRBV28|TRBJ2-7
CASSVSGTSYEQYF
>TRBV7-9|TRBJ2-7
CASSLSGSQDEQYF
>TRBV6-4|TRBJ2-1
CASSDAYYNEQFF
>TRBV29-1|TRBJ1-1
CSTGQGATEAFF
>TRBV6-1|TRBJ1-2
CASSIPGQEGGYTF
>TRBV4-2|TRBJ2-1
CASSQGNIGRAGGNEQFF
>TRBV10-3|TRBJ2-7
CAISEDRAPSYEQYF
>TRBV5-6|TRBJ2-4
CASSSSGRRNIQYF
>TRBV4-1|TRBJ2-5
CASSQDRDRRETQYF
>TRBV2|TRBJ2-7
CASSEMEDGAYEQYF
>TRBV7-9|TRBJ2-7
CASSLSQGYEQYF
>TRBV2|TRBJ1-4
CASSDEVGTGIEKLFF
>TRBV11-3|TRBJ2-1
CASSAQSGIFPHEQFF
>TRBV4-1|TRBJ2-2
CASSQEQGVGELFF
>TRBV5-1|TRBJ2-1
CASSSSSGSKQFF
>TRBV5-1|TRBJ2-1
CASSSGTSGSSYNEQFF
>TRBV7-9|TRBJ2-2
CSSNRVNTGELFF
>TRBV14|TRBJ2-5
CASSQDPGTNTETQYF
>TRBV5-4|TRBJ2-5
CASSMFDRGPGETQYF
>TRBV6-4|TRBJ2-1
CASSDTSSGHNEQFF
>TRBV7-9|TRBJ1-6
CASSLALRGKGSPLHF
>TRBV5-1|TRBJ2-2
CASSLDTVGELFF
>TRBV4-1|TRBJ1-4
CASLGQINEKLFF
>TRBV19|TRBJ2-7
CASSIRWSGRAYEQYF
>TRBV10-3|TRBJ2-7
CAIRPGQGVYEQYF
>TRBV28|TRBJ1-5
CASSYDRDPRPQHF
>TRBV7-9|TRBJ1-2
CASTVPGLVEEGYTF
>TRBV19|TRBJ2-7
CASSPTADAYEQYF
>TRBV7-9|TRBJ2-5
CASTPSNSRWETQYF
>TRBV18|TRBJ1-4
CASSPATDSNEKLFF
>TRBV2|TRBJ1-5
CASSVGTTGGGQPQHF
>TRBV5-1|TRBJ1-2
CASSLGAENYGYTF
>TRBV28|TRBJ1-6
CASRNRDYGNSPLHF
>TRBV9|TRBJ2-3
CASSVGPGQTTDTQYF
>TRBV4-1|TRBJ2-7
CASSQEGVDSYYEQYF
>TRBV6-1|TRBJ1-3
CASSEEVPRQGVGSGNTIYF
>TRBV2|TRBJ2-1
CASSEDSGRASEQFF
>TRBV10-3|TRBJ2-6
CAISEVWVTTVSGANVLTF
>TRBV28|TRBJ2-7
CASSPGTGPYEQYF
>TRBV18|TRBJ2-7
CASSDAGFNEQYF
>TRBV15|TRBJ2-7
CASHTSGRSSYEQYF
>TRBV29-1|NA
CSVAQTNSGTAYEQYF
>TRBV2|TRBJ1-3
CASMGDIGNTIYF
>TRBV19|TRBJ2-3
CASSKTLGKPTDTQYF
>TRBV5-1|TRBJ2-7
CASSRLGLGEQYF